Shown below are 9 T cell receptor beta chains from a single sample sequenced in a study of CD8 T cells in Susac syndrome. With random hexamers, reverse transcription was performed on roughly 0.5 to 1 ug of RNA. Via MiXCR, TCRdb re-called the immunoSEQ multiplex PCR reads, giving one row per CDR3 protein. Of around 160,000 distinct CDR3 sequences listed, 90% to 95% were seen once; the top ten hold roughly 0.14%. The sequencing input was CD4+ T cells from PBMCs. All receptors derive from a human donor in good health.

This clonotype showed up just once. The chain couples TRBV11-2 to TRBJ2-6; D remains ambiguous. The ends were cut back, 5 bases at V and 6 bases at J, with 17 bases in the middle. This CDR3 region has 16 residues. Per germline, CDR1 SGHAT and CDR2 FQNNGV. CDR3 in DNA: TGTGCCAGCAGCACCCGACGGCCCCTGATGGCCAACGTCCTGACTTTC. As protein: CASSTRRPLMANVLTF. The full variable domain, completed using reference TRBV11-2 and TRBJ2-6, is EAGVAQSPRYKIIEKRQSVAFWCNPISGHATLYWYQQILGQGPKLLIQFQNNGVVDDSQLPKDRFSAERLKGVDSTLKIQPAKLEDSAVYLCASSTRRPLMANVLTFGAGSRLTVL.

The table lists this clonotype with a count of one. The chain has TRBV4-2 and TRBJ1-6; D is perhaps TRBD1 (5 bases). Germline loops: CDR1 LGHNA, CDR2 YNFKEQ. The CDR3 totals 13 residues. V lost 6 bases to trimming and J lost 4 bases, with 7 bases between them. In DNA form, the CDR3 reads TGTGCCAGCAGGGACACGTATAATTCACCCCTCCACTTT. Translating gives CASRDTYNSPLHF.

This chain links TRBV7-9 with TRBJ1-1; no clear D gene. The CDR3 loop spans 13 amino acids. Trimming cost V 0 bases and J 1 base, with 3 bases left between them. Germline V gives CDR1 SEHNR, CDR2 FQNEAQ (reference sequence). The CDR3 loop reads CASSLARNTEAFF. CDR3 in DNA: TGTGCCAGCAGCTTAGCGCGGAACACTGAAGCTTTCTTT.

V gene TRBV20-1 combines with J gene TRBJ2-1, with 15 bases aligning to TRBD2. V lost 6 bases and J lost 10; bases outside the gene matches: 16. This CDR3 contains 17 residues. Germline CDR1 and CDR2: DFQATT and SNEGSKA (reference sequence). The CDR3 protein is CSAPSRTSGGAGGEQFF. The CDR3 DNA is TGCAGTGCCCCCTCTCGGACTAGCGGGGGGGCCGGAGGGGAGCAGTTCTTC.

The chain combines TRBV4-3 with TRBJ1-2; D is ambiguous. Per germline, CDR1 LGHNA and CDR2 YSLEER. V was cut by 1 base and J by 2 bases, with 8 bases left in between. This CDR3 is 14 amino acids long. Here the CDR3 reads CASSQAPANYGYTF. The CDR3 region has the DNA TGCGCCAGCAGCCAAGCTCCAGCAAACTATGGCTACACCTTC.

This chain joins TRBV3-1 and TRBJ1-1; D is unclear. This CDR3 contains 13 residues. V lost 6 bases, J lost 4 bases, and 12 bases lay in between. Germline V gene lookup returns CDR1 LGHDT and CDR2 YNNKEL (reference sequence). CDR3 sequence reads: CASSAIRGTEAFF. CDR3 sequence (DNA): TGTGCCAGCAGTGCGATTAGAGGCACTGAAGCTTTCTTT. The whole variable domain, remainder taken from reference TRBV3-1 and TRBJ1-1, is DTAVSQTPKYLVTQMGNDKSIKCEQNLGHDTMYWYKQDSKKFLKIMFSYNNKELIINETVPNRFSPKSPDKAHLNLHINSLELGDSAVYFCASSAIRGTEAFFGQGTRLTVV.

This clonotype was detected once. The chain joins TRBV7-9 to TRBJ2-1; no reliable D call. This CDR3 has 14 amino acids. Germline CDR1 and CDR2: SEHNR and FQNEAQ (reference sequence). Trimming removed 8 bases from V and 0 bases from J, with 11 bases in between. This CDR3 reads CASVGGSSYNEQFF. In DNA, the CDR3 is TGTGCCAGCGTGGGCGGTAGCTCCTACAATGAGCAGTTCTTC.

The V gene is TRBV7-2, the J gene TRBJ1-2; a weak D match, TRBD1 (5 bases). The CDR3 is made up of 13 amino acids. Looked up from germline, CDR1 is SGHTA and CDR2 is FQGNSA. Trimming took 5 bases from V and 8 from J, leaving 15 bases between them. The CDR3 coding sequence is TGTGCCAGCAGCGCCGACAGATCAGCGGGCTACACCTTC. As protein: CASSADRSAGYTF.

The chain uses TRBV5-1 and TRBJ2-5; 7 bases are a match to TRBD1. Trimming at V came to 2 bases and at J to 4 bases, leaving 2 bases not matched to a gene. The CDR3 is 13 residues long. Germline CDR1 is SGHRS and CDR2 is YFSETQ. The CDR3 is CASSFGQAETQYF. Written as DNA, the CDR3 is TGCGCCAGCAGCTTCGGACAGGCAGAGACCCAGTACTTC.